This T cell receptor beta chain was identified during a study of beta chain features in type 1 diabetes (dated by TCRdb to 2016 to 2018). As for the study more broadly: No differences in mean age, gender distribution, total cell number or subset yield were found between patients and healthy donors. A total of 85 million to 140 million sorted cells were examined across all samples, and a strong correlation was observed between cell number per subset and RNA yield. The study compared the TCRB repertoires of sorted circulating CD4+ T cell subsets in recently diagnosed type 1 diabetes patients with those in matched healthy donors. Whereas all 28 donors provided naive and central memory subsets, regulatory and stem cell-like memory subsets were isolated from just 8 patients and about 8 healthy donors. Overall study outcomes, separate from this receptor: Naive, central memory and regulatory TCRB repertoires appeared to be more similar among patients than among healthy donors. In all four CD4+ subsets, TCRB CDR3 length was moderately but significantly shorter in type 1 diabetes patients. Because cDNA was sequenced instead of genomic DNA, highly expressing activated cells could be over-represented, though the groups showed no difference in activation or CD3 levels. Because the HLA sub-analyses included only small numbers of individuals, any influence of HLA type on TCRB rearrangement was left unresolved. Patients with type 1 diabetes made fewer insertions and deleted more nucleotides at VDJ recombination sites, implying thymic rearrangement abnormalities. Shorter templates might have been favored by PCR, but patient and control samples were amplified and corrected together, so both groups would have been affected equally by any skew.

Each donor gave one peripheral blood draw, approximately 100 mL on average, collected into heparinised tubes. Using a panel that included CD45RO, CCR7, CD25, CD127, CD95 and CD27, naive, central memory, regulatory and stem cell-like memory CD4+ T cells were sorted on a BD FACSAria II. A purity above 95% was achieved for all sorted populations. PBMCs were isolated immediately by Lymphoprep density gradient centrifugation and stained directly without culture. So that batch effects would be minimized, each experiment stained and sorted samples in pairs, pairing one healthy donor with one patient. The entire amount of isolated RNA was reverse transcribed using the High Capacity cDNA Reverse Transcription Kit, so the sequenced TCRB transcripts were expressed ones. Naive, central memory and regulatory T cell samples underwent deep immunoSEQ sequencing, averaging around 4 million total reads per sample. Sorted cells were lysed in RLT buffer and RNA was extracted with DNase-treated RNeasy Micro or Mini kits, depending on cell number. To prevent cross-contamination, each cell subset was processed individually, whereas patient and healthy donor samples were processed jointly. TCRB sequences were amplified from cDNA with the immunoSEQ multiplex PCR, producing 87-bp fragments spanning the CDR3 region. Sequencing of the amplicons was performed on the Illumina HiSeq platform. On the authors' methods: PCR bias was computationally corrected using synthetic template baselines, reads within Hamming distance 2 were collapsed, and singletons that could not be merged were discarded. Reads were aligned to IMGT to assign V, D and J genes, CDR3 length, and insertions or deletions at six rearrangement sites. Clonotype counts were normalized to sorted cell number within each subset before computing true diversity and Gini coefficients with the tcR R package. The overlap coefficient, calculated on TCRB nucleotide sequences, was used to quantify repertoire sharing. Out-of-frame TCRB sequences from naive cells were analyzed to stand in for the pre-selection repertoire. As stored in TCRdb, this immuneACCESS dataset retains in-frame rearrangements with V and J assigned. A fraction of the clones does not appear; measured against another copy, unresolved V genes explain less than half of the discrepancy, and the remainder lacks a known reason. V and J calls and clone size are given by that table; D and trimming were obtained from the DNA. This sample is represented by under 450,000 clones; around 13% of them were singletons. Jointly, the top ten make up 0.035% to 0.045% of the sample.

For CDR1 and CDR2, the germline V gene lists MNHNS and SASEGT. The CDR3 runs 15 residues from the cysteine to the phenylalanine. The only DNA kept is the CDR3, 45 bases in frame from the first base. The V end gives up 6 bases and the J end 4 bases, leaving 6 bases in the junction not matched to a gene. About this clone: What this receptor recognizes is not known. No qualities accompany the bases; no much larger clone lies one base away.

Material: naive CD4+ T cells from blood. The sample's cell subset or site label, in plain terms: true naive CD4+ T cells. This clonotype was obtained from a man between 25 and 39 years old in good health. The V and J segments used are TRBV6-1 and TRBJ2-6, with 7 bases in between that match TRBD1. The CDR3 has the sequence CASSVTGHGANVLTF. The DNA sequence is as follows: TGTGCCAGCAGCGTGACAGGGCACGGGGCCAACGTCCTGACTTTC.